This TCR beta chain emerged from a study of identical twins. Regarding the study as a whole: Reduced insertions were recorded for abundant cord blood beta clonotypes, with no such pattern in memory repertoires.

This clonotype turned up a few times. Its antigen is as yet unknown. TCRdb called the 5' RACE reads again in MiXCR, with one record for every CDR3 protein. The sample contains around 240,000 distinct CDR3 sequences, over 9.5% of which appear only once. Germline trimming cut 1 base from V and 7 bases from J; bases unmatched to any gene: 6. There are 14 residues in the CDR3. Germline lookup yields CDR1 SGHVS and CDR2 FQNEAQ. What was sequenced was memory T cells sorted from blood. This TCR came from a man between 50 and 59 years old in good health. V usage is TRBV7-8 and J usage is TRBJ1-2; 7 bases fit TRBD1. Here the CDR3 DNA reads TGTGCCAGCAGCTTAGTGCAGGGGGAAGGTGGCTACACCTTC. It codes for CASSLVQGEGGYTF.